The sequence of this TCR beta chain was determined in a study of OX40 agonist ivuxolimab in advanced cancers. Study at large: Patients with prior anti-PD-1, anti-PD-L1 or anti-CTLA-4 therapy were eligible; about 41% had some.

A remark on this clone: Its antigen remains unknown.

Notes on the study in general: In the 0.1 to 3.0 mg/kg range, CD4+ and CD8+ blood T cells had expanded clonally by week 6.

This CDR3 is 13 amino acids long. Trimming took 1 base from V and 5 from J, leaving 9 bases between them. Germline loops: CDR1 SGHRS, CDR2 YFSETQ. Data came from immunoSEQ multiplex PCR; TCRdb stores just in-frame clones and leaves some out. The sample shows around 80,000 clones, roughly 90% of them seen only once. The source was CD4+ or CD8+ T cells sorted from blood, collected in a trial of the OX40 agonist ivuxolimab. The chain carries TRBV5-1 and TRBJ2-5; no definite D call. This clonotype was obtained from an adult with an advanced solid tumor such as melanoma, head and neck, liver or kidney cancer. CDR3 amino acids: CASSLSSRETQYF. The CDR3 DNA reads TGCGCCAGCAGCTTGTCCAGCCGGGAGACCCAGTACTTC.